This TCR beta chain was captured by sequencing in a study of PD-L1 blockade in urothelial cancer. Background on the study: About 90% of the 29 patients were men with bladder-origin urothelial cancer. Median T cell yield from blood was around 140,000. Study-wide findings and caveats: Pretreatment TCR clonality in blood, when below the median, was predictive of better survival.

A word on this clone: What it binds is not known.

The assay was immunoSEQ multiplex PCR, and TCRdb's table has in-frame clones only and misses some. This sample has 83,000 or so clones, with over 80% found just once. Time point reported: peripheral blood 6 weeks after treatment start. With V trimmed by 5 bases and J by 0 bases, 9 bases remained unmatched. The CDR3 runs 17 residues. Germline V gene lookup returns CDR1 LNHDA and CDR2 SQIVND (reference sequence). The sequence was obtained from a man in his 70s with urothelial cancer. The J gene is TRBJ1-4, the V gene TRBV19; 7 bases agree with TRBD1. The sequences come from PBMCs, collected around atezolizumab (anti-PD-L1) treatment. CDR3 region: CASSVTGTVATNEKLFF. In DNA form, the CDR3 reads TGTGCCAGTAGTGTAACCGGGACAGTCGCAACTAATGAAAAACTGTTTTTT.